The TCR beta chain under discussion was sequenced for a study of OX40 agonist ivuxolimab in advanced cancers. Across the study: Dose-escalation cases comprised hepatocellular carcinoma, melanoma, renal cell or head and neck cancer. Eligibility admitted prior anti-PD-1, anti-PD-L1 or anti-CTLA-4 therapy; about 40% had some.

The CDR3 loop spans 14 amino acids. Per germline, CDR1 GTSNPN and CDR2 SVGIG (reference sequence). V lost 2 bases and J lost 8; bases outside the gene matches: 2. Regarding the study as a whole: Individuals who were partial responders at 0.1-3.0 mg/kg had clonal expansion that ranked among the lowest. CD4+ T cells averaged fewer expanded clones than CD8+ T cells.

A word on this clone: Antigen unknown.

Libraries were prepared by immunoSEQ multiplex PCR; TCRdb keeps only in-frame clonotypes and omits some of them. The profile shows roughly 50,000 clones, 70% to 80% of them singletons. This specimen was CD4+ or CD8+ T cells sorted from blood, taken in a trial of the OX40 agonist ivuxolimab. This clonotype originated in an adult with an advanced solid tumor such as melanoma, head and neck, liver or kidney cancer. J is TRBJ2-1 and V is TRBV30; 14 bases align to TRBD2. The DNA for the CDR3 is TGTGCCTGGAGTTCGGGACTAGCGGGAGATGAGCAGTTCTTC. Encoded protein: CAWSSGLAGDEQFF.